This is a list of T cell receptor beta chains from one sample in a study of cytomegalovirus exposure and HLA in healthy donors. Measured with immunoSEQ multiplex PCR; TCRdb has only the in-frame clones, and not every one. The repertoire consists of over 100,000 clones, with just under 70% occurring once and the leading ten covering approximately 9%. The material sequenced was PBMCs. The receptors were gathered from a man aged 30 to 45 in good health and CMV-seropositive. The conserved cysteine and the conserved F or W are not part of the CDR3 here. Where a row states a size, it is once, few, many or the class of an expanded clone; other rows omit it.

V,size,J,CDR3
TRBV19,.,TRBJ2-3,ASRGDRFTDTQY
TRBV5-4,.,TRBJ1-6,ASSLGPGGPLH
TRBV4-1,.,TRBJ2-7,ASSQDNRAPRNYEQY
TRBV20-1,.,TRBJ1-1,SARQGRGAF
TRBV9,.,TRBJ2-5,ASSVNTQETQY
TRBV19,.,TRBJ1-6,ASRTGDSPLH
TRBV5-1,.,TRBJ1-1,ASSPTRDFANTEAF
TRBV14,.,TRBJ1-1,ASSQSDRGTEAF
TRBV6-5,.,TRBJ2-2,ASSYRDRNTGELF
TRBV19,.,TRBJ1-5,ASSRGQRQPQH
TRBV7-8,.,TRBJ2-3,ASSLGLVSTDTQY
TRBV11-1,few,TRBJ2-7,ASSEGSYEQY
TRBV6-1,.,TRBJ1-5,ASGGELYQPQH
TRBV9,.,TRBJ2-5,ASSGTGAVTQY
TRBV18,.,TRBJ1-6,ASSPGQGSYSPLH
TRBV29-1,.,TRBJ2-1,SVSSGSYNEQF
TRBV27,once,TRBJ2-5,ASSSLSGGRQETQY
TRBV5-6,.,TRBJ1-1,ASSQQDTEAF
TRBV6-1,.,TRBJ1-2,ASRPYRAGGDGYT
TRBV6-6,few,TRBJ2-7,ASSPTVPSYEQY
TRBV6-5,.,TRBJ2-3,ASSYAGDTDTQY
TRBV10-1,.,TRBJ2-1,ASSSSGGGEQF
TRBV29-1,.,TRBJ1-2,SVDDPGQGYGYT
TRBV19,.,TRBJ1-2,ASSIPGTGGYT
TRBV5-1,.,TRBJ1-1,ASSPLTGQNTEAF
TRBV10-3,.,TRBJ2-1,ASSERRGGEQF
TRBV9,.,TRBJ2-3,ASTYSSTSGRPPDTQY
TRBV7-2,once,TRBJ1-2,ASSLSEHRGYT
TRBV7-3,.,TRBJ1-1,ASSWGQGRTEAF
TRBV2,.,TRBJ2-1,ASSPLGQHGNEQF
TRBV7-6,.,TRBJ2-5,ASSWTGLETQY
TRBV29-1,once,TRBJ2-5,SVVASRETQY
TRBV6-5,.,TRBJ1-3,ASSLDRGTGNTIY
TRBV5-1,.,TRBJ2-1,ASRGWDRARGDSYNEQF
TRBV5-1,few,TRBJ2-7,ASSLEGRGSWEQY
TRBV19,.,TRBJ2-1,ASSLRLAGLSSYNEQF
TRBV10-3,.,TRBJ1-2,AISEGSPAANYGYT
TRBV5-1,few,TRBJ2-3,ASSLGQPTDTQY
TRBV9,.,TRBJ2-1,ASSVGTGSYNEQF
TRBV4-1,few,TRBJ1-2,ASSQGQRYGYT
TRBV5-3,.,TRBJ2-7,ARSLPEKGARIRLSYEQY
TRBV6-5,few,TRBJ1-1,ASSYSTGSLNTEAF
TRBV6-1,.,TRBJ1-1,ASSERGQGAGYTEAF
TRBV5-1,.,TRBJ2-3,ASSPWGSGGPPGTDTQY
TRBV6-1,.,TRBJ2-5,ASSDTSGGAGETQY
TRBV9,.,TRBJ2-1,ASSVGGGSYNEQF
TRBV2,.,TRBJ1-5,ASSEGRRGRQPQH
TRBV27,.,TRBJ1-1,ASSLQGKAEAF
TRBV7-2,.,TRBJ1-3,ASSGQGSGNTIY
TRBV27,.,TRBJ2-3,ASSLRSGPRTDTQY